This T cell receptor (beta chain) appears in the sequencing data of a study of blood T cell repertoires in COVID-19. As for the study in general: Italy, Spain and the United States were the sources of the convalescent and acute COVID-19 samples. From T cells, B-cell-depleted T cells, or PBMCs came the material, which was cDNA or gDNA.

Germline lookup yields CDR1 LGHDT and CDR2 YNNKEL (reference sequence). V was clipped by 6 bases and J by 4 bases; unmatched bases: 8. The CDR3 contains 15 residues. Original analysis: Scientists estimated how many nucleated cells there were by amplifying reference gene primers. Measured with immunoSEQ multiplex PCR; TCRdb has only the in-frame clones, and not every one. The V and J calls and the clone size are those of that table, but D and trimming were determined from the DNA. This table holds about 120,000 clones, about 89% found once. The chain uses TRBV3-1 (or the pseudogene TRBV3-2) and TRBJ1-4, with 7 nucleotides matching TRBD1. Sequencing was done on a sample of peripheral blood. The TCR originated in a woman between 70 and 85 years old with acute or convalescent COVID-19. The CDR3 is CASRHRQGLNEKLFF. Written as DNA, the CDR3 is TGTGCCAGCAGACACCGACAGGGCCTTAATGAAAAACTGTTTTTT.